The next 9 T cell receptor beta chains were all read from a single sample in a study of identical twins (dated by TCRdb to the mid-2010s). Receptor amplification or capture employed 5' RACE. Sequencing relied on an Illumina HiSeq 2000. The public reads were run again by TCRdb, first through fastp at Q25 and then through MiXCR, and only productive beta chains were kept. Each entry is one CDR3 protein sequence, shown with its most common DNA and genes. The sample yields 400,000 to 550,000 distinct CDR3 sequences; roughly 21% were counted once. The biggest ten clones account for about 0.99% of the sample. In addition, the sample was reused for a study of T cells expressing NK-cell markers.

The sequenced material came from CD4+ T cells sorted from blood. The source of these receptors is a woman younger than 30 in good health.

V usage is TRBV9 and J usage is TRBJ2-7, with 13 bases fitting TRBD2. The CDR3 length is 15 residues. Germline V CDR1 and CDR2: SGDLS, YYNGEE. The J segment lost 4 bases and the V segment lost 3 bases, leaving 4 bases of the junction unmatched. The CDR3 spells CASSGKTSGRYEQYF. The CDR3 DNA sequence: TGTGCCAGCAGCGGAAAGACTAGCGGGAGGTACGAGCAGTACTTC.

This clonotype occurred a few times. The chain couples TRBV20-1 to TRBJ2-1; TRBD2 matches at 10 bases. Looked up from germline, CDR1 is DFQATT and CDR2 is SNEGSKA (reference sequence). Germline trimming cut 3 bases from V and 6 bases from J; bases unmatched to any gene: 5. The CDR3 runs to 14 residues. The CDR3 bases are TGCAGTGCTAGGAGCGGGAGGGTGAGCAATGAGCAGTTCTTC. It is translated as CSARSGRVSNEQFF.

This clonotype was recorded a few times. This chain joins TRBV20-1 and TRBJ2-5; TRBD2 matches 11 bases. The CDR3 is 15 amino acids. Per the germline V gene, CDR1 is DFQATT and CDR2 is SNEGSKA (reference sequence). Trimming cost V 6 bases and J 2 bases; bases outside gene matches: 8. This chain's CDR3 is CSAQRGLADQETQYF. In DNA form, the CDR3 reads TGCAGTGCCCAGCGGGGACTAGCGGATCAAGAGACCCAGTACTTC.

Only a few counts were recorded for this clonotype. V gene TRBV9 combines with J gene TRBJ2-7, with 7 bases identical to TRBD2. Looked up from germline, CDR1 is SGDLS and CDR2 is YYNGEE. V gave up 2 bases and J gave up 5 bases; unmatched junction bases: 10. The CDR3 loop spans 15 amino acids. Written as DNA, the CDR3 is TGTGCCAGCAGCGTCGGGGGGAGGAGTAACCACGAGCAGTACTTC. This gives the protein CASSVGGRSNHEQYF.

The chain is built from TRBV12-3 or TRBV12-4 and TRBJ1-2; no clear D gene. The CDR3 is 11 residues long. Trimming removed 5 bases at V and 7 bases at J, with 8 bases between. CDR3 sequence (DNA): TGTGCCAGCAGTCCTAGATTTGGCTACACCTTC. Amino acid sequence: CASSPRFGYTF.

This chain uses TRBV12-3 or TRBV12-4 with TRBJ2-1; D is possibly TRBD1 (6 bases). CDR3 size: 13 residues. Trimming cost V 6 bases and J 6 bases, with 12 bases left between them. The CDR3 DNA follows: TGTGCCAGCAGCGGACAGTCACGCAATGAGCAGTTCTTC. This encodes CASSGQSRNEQFF.

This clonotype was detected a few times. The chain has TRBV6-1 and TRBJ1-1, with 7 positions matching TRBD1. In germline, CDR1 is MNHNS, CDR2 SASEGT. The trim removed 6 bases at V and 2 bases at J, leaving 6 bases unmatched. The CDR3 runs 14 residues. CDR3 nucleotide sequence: TGTGCCAGCAGCGCACGGACAGGAAACACTGAAGCTTTCTTT. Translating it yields CASSARTGNTEAFF.

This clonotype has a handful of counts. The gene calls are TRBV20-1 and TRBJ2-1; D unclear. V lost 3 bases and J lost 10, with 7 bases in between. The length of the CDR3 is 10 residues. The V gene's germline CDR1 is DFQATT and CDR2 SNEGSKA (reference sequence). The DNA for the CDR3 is TGCAGTGCTAGCGCCGAGGAGCAGTTCTTC. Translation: CSASAEEQFF.

This CDR3 reads CSVPHGTGDSNYGYTF. The CDR3 DNA sequence: TGCAGCGTTCCCCACGGGACAGGGGACTCTAACTATGGCTACACCTTC. The rearrangement links TRBV29-1 to TRBJ1-2; 10 bases map to TRBD1. Germline values: CDR1 SQVTM, CDR2 ANQGSEA. V shed 5 bases, J shed 0 bases, and the junction held 9 bases outside the gene matches. This CDR3 comprises 16 residues.